This passage covers 15 T cell receptor beta chains from one sample sequenced in a study of regulatory T cells in long-lasting Graves disease. The time point is: persistent/refractory GD, antithyroid drugs over 5 years with positive TRAb. From PBMCs, RNA was extracted and then used to make the TCR library. Relying on iRepertoire HTBI primers and Arm-PCR of CDR3 regions, the team built TCR beta libraries. TCRdb reanalysed the multiplex PCR reads using MiXCR and keeps one entry per CDR3 protein. The sample contains around 450,000 distinct CDR3 sequences, 20% to 25% of which appear only once. Specimen: peripheral blood mononuclear cells (PBMCs), collected when the disease was refractory, from a patient treated with antithyroid drugs. The receptors come from a female donor with Graves disease.

In its sample, this clonotype was seen many times. The chain carries TRBV5-5 and TRBJ1-2; 7 bases map to TRBD1. V gave up 4 bases and J gave up 5 bases; unmatched junction bases: 5. The CDR3 loop spans 13 amino acids. The germline V gene has CDR1 SGHKS and CDR2 YYEKEE (reference sequence). The CDR3: CASSPGGEYGYTF. The CDR3 coding sequence is TGTGCCAGCAGCCCAGGGGGAGAATATGGCTACACCTTC.

This clonotype was seen a handful of times. V and J are TRBV19 and TRBJ2-7, with TRBD1 as a possible D gene (5 bases). V gave up 6 bases and J gave up 5 bases, with 8 bases separating them. The CDR3 has 11 amino acids. CDR1 LNHDA and CDR2 SQIVND come from the germline V gene (reference sequence). Written as DNA, the CDR3 is TGTGCCAGTAGACAGGTTCACGAGCAGTACTTC. Its protein is CASRQVHEQYF.

J is TRBJ2-1 and V is TRBV2; D tentatively fits TRBD1 or TRBD2 (6 bases each). There are 15 residues in the CDR3. V lost 2 bases to trimming and J lost 1 base, with 9 bases between them. The germline V gene has CDR1 SNHLY and CDR2 FYNNEI. The CDR3 sequence is CASSEPGASYNEQFF. In DNA form, the CDR3 reads TGTGCCAGCAGTGAACCGGGGGCATCCTACAATGAGCAGTTCTTC.

The V gene is TRBV20-1, the J gene TRBJ2-1; D is ambiguous. This CDR3 region has 14 residues. Per the germline V gene, CDR1 is DFQATT and CDR2 is SNEGSKA (reference sequence). Trimming removed 0 bases at V and 9 bases at J, with 15 bases between. The CDR3 here is CSAREPLNLGEQFF. The DNA for the CDR3 is TGCAGTGCTAGAGAACCCCTAAATCTGGGTGAGCAGTTCTTC.

This clonotype was recorded at least ten times. This chain uses TRBV6-2 or TRBV6-3 with TRBJ2-5; 8 bases agree with TRBD2. V trimming: 2 bases; J trimming: 1 base; junction bases outside the gene matches: 9. From germline, CDR1 is MNHEY and CDR2 SVGEGT. The CDR3 sequence is 17 residues long. DNA for the CDR3: TGTGCCAGCAGTTACATTCCCGGGACTAGAAGCCAAGAGACCCAGTACTTC. Residues: CASSYIPGTRSQETQYF.

This clonotype was found a few times. The chain employs TRBV20-1 and TRBJ1-5; no clear D. V was trimmed by 0 bases and J by 9 bases, leaving 15 bases between them. The germline gives CDR1 DFQATT, CDR2 SNEGSKA (reference sequence). CDR3 length equals 14 residues. The CDR3 DNA is TGCAGTGCTAGAGATGTGGGAAATTGGGGGCCCCAGCATTTT. This gives the protein CSARDVGNWGPQHF.

The chain carries TRBV6-2 or TRBV6-3 and TRBJ2-7; 7 nucleotides match TRBD1. CDR1 is MNHEY, CDR2 SVGEGT, per germline. The CDR3 loop spans 16 amino acids. V lost 5 bases, J lost 2 bases, and 12 bases stayed unmatched. CDR3 amino acids: CASSTEGGRGAYEQYF. The CDR3 bases are TGTGCCAGCAGTACGGAAGGGGGCAGGGGCGCCTACGAGCAGTACTTC.

In this sample, this clonotype turned up many times. The chain joins TRBV11-1 to TRBJ1-4; D gene unclear. Trimming took off 1 base at V and 0 bases at J, with 12 bases between the two ends. The germline gives CDR1 SGHAT, CDR2 FQDESV (reference sequence). The CDR3 has 17 residues. As DNA, the CDR3 is TGTGCCAGCAGCTTAGGGTATCGGCGAACAACTAATGAAAAACTGTTTTTT. Translated, it gives CASSLGYRRTTNEKLFF.

This clonotype was counted only a few times. The chain combines TRBV7-9 with TRBJ1-1, with D possibly matching TRBD1 (6 bases). The CDR3 has 16 amino acids. The V gene's germline CDR1 is SEHNR and CDR2 FQNEAQ (reference sequence). V shed 5 bases and J shed 0 bases, with 16 bases lying between them. CDR3 sequence: CASSPPVGQLNTEAFF. CDR3 nucleotides: TGTGCCAGCAGCCCCCCCGTGGGACAATTGAACACTGAAGCTTTCTTT.

Ten or more counts support this clonotype. V is TRBV11-3 and J is TRBJ2-5; a weak D match, TRBD1 (6 bases). This CDR3 comprises 15 residues. CDR1 is SGHNT, CDR2 YENEEA, per germline. V was cut by 3 bases and J by 1 base, with 12 bases left in between. Written as DNA, the CDR3 is TGTGCCAGCAGCTTGGAACAGGGTATCCAAGAGACCCAGTACTTC. Protein: CASSLEQGIQETQYF.

This clonotype was counted only a few times. The chain is built from TRBV4-1 and TRBJ1-4; perhaps TRBD1 as D (5 bases). The germline CDR1 and CDR2 sequences are MGHRA and YSYEKL. The CDR3 loop spans 16 amino acids. The ends were cut back, 2 bases at V and 8 bases at J, with 18 bases in the middle. CDR3 loop: CASSQPSLGVGEKLFF. CDR3 nucleotide sequence: TGCGCCAGCAGCCAACCCTCTCTAGGGGTGGGAGAAAAACTGTTTTTT.

V gene TRBV5-4 combines with J gene TRBJ2-5; D might be TRBD1 (6 bases). CDR1 SGHNT and CDR2 YYREEE come from the germline V gene (reference sequence). The V and J ends lost 4 bases and 4 bases respectively, with 14 bases between them. This CDR3 has 14 amino acids. CDR3 sequence reads: CASSRTEQPETQYF. The CDR3 nucleotides are TGTGCCAGCAGCAGGACAGAACAACCAGAGACCCAGTACTTC.

In its sample, this clonotype was seen many times. V usage is TRBV28 and J usage is TRBJ2-7; no clear D gene. V was trimmed by 3 bases and J by 5 bases, leaving 5 bases between them. Germline loops: CDR1 MDHEN, CDR2 SYDVKM. The CDR3 has 11 residues. DNA of the CDR3: TGTGCCAGCAGTTTCCCCCACGAGCAGTACTTC. Protein: CASSFPHEQYF.

This clonotype has more than one count but fewer than ten. This chain links TRBV27 with TRBJ2-5; D possibly corresponds to TRBD2 (5 bases). The CDR3 covers 13 residues. The V gene lost 5 bases and the J gene lost 5 bases, with 12 bases spanning the gap. Germline CDR1 is MNHEY and CDR2 is SMNVEV (reference sequence). The CDR3 region has the DNA TGTGCCAGCAGTCCGCGGGTCTCGGAGACCCAGTACTTC. Amino acid sequence: CASSPRVSETQYF.

This clonotype was counted at least ten times. This sequence joins TRBV11-3 and TRBJ2-2; TRBD2 matches at 13 bases. The CDR3 contains 17 residues. Germline-derived CDR1 and CDR2 are SGHNT and YENEEA. The junction had 6 bases not matched to a gene; V was cut back by 4 bases and J by 4 bases. The CDR3 bases are TGTGCCAGCAGCTCCGGACTAGCGGGGGCGTTCACCGGGGAGCTGTTTTTT. Translation: CASSSGLAGAFTGELFF.